The present entry profiles one T cell receptor (beta chain) with its context. What it binds is not known. No cell sorting was done before RNA was extracted from the tissue. This non-tumor lung sample came from over 3 cm beyond the tumor edge. Trimming at V came to 7 bases and at J to 3 bases, leaving 7 bases not matched to a gene. Looked up from germline, CDR1 is SEHNR and CDR2 is FQNEAQ (reference sequence). The CDR3 spans 15 residues. These data originate in a study of tumor and adjacent non-tumor tissue in lung cancer. In the study overall: Around 4.4 million productive TCRbeta reads were obtained per sample on average.

Study results and caveats: Tumor tissue had significantly higher TCR diversity than normal lung.

Three rounds of nested PCR, following a modified ARM-PCR protocol, produced the TCRbeta library. TCRdb re-analysed the multiplex PCR reads in MiXCR, keeping a single row per CDR3 protein. The sample comprises under 85,000 distinct CDR3 sequences, less than 85% of which are singletons, and 40% rests with the top ten. Sample: distant non-tumor lung tissue. This sequence was found in a man aged 65-85 years with non-small cell lung cancer. This chain uses TRBV7-9 with TRBJ1-3, with 9 bases fitting TRBD1. The CDR3 reads CASNGGTGIGNTIYF. The CDR3 bases are TGTGCCAGCAACGGGGGGACAGGGATTGGAAACACCATATATTTT.